This TCR beta chain was retrieved from a study of shared clonotypes between healthy human individuals. Study context: For every donor, three CD4 naive, three CD4 memory, two CD8 naive and one CD8 memory plates were used.

The V and J ends lost 4 bases and 5 bases, in that order; junction bases with no gene match: 2. Germline V gene lookup returns CDR1 MGHDK and CDR2 SYGVNS. This CDR3 has 13 residues. Measured with immunoSEQ multiplex PCR; TCRdb has only the in-frame clones, and not every one. The data show 2,100,000 or so clones, with under 97% seen just once and roughly 0.13% held by the top ten. The chain couples TRBV25-1 to TRBJ1-2; TRBD1 matches 9 bases. The origin of this receptor is a man between 18 and 35 years old in good health. The sample taken for sequencing was naive CD4+ T cells sorted from blood. Noted subset: CD45RA+ positively selected. The CDR3 is CASSGGTGYGYTF. DNA for the CDR3: TGTGCCAGCAGTGGCGGGACAGGGTATGGCTACACCTTC.